The 26 T cell receptor beta chains given below trace back to one sample, sequenced in a study of response to subunit inactivated influenza vaccine. TCRdb reanalysed the RT-PCR reads using MiXCR and keeps one entry per CDR3 protein. The sample has over 400,000 distinct CDR3 sequences, 13% seen once. The sample here was PBMCs from blood, taken roughly 45 days after vaccination. These TCRs come from a man in his fifties who received an inactivated influenza vaccine.

The genes are TRBV7-2 and TRBJ1-4; D is undetermined. CDR3 length: 14 residues. The V gene's germline CDR1 is SGHTA and CDR2 FQGNSA. Between the trimmed V and J ends, which lost 5 bases and 7 bases, there was a span of 14 bases. The chain's CDR3 is CASSLRWGAEKLFF. Here the CDR3 DNA reads TGTGCCAGCAGCCTAAGGTGGGGTGCTGAAAAACTGTTTTTT.

This rearrangement joins TRBV4-3 to TRBJ2-3; the D gene is possibly TRBD2 (6 bases). From germline, CDR1 is LGHNA and CDR2 YSLEER. The length of the CDR3 is 14 residues. Trimming stripped 3 bases from V and 4 bases from J, with 11 bases between. CDR3 sequence reads: CASSQRLGPDTQYF. The CDR3 DNA sequence: TGCGCCAGCAGCCAGAGACTAGGCCCAGATACGCAGTATTTT.

This chain joins TRBV28 and TRBJ1-6, with 8 bases lining up with TRBD1. Germline assignment: CDR1 MDHEN and CDR2 SYDVKM. The CDR3 contains 14 residues. Germline trimming cut 8 bases from V and 8 bases from J; bases unmatched to any gene: 8. CDR3 nucleotides: TGTGCCAGCCGGAGGACAGGGAGGGATTCACCCCTCCACTTT. Residues: CASRRTGRDSPLHF. Full variable domain (outside the CDR3, taken from reference TRBV28 and TRBJ1-6): DVKVTQSSRYLVKRTGEKVFLECVQDMDHENMFWYRQDPGLGLRLIYFSYDVKMKEKGDIPEGYSVSREKKERFSLILESASTNQTSMYLCASRRTGRDSPLHFGNGTRLTVT.

This clonotype was counted ten times or more. The V gene is TRBV25-1, the J gene TRBJ2-3; D gene uncertain. Germline CDR1 reads MGHDK; CDR2 reads SYGVNS. V lost 4 bases, J lost 5 bases, and 7 bases lay in between. This CDR3 is 12 amino acids long. The CDR3 sequence is CASSAVLDTQYF. The CDR3 nucleotides are TGTGCCAGCAGTGCAGTGCTAGATACGCAGTATTTT. Together with reference TRBV25-1 and TRBJ2-3, the CDR3 gives the full variable domain: EADIYQTPRYLVIGTGKKITLECSQTMGHDKMYWYQQDPGMELHLIHYSYGVNSTEKGDLSSESTVSRIRTEHFPLTLESARPSHTSQYLCASSAVLDTQYFGPGTRLTVL.

This clonotype showed up many times. This chain connects TRBV5-1 to TRBJ2-5; 7 positions match TRBD1. J lost 4 bases, V lost 0 bases, and 12 bases had no gene match. CDR1 SGHRS and CDR2 YFSETQ come from the germline V gene. CDR3 length: 17 amino acids. The chain's CDR3 is CASSLAQTTGIGETQYF. Here the CDR3 DNA reads TGCGCCAGCAGCTTGGCCCAAACGACAGGGATTGGAGAGACCCAGTACTTC.

This clonotype was seen a few times. The genes are TRBV4-1 and TRBJ2-7, with TRBD1 matching over 7 bases. The CDR3 is 14 residues long. The V gene end was trimmed by 5 bases and the J gene end by 3 bases; junction bases not matched to a gene: 7. Germline lookup yields CDR1 MGHRA and CDR2 YSYEKL. CDR3 DNA: TGCGCCAGCAGCGAGCCGGGACAGCGCTACGAGCAGTACTTC. Translated, it gives CASSEPGQRYEQYF.

There are many counts of this clonotype. V gene TRBV5-8 combines with J gene TRBJ1-2; TRBD1 might be the D (6 bases). Trimming stripped 1 base from V and 2 bases from J, with 12 bases between. Per germline, CDR1 SGHTS and CDR2 YDEGEE. The CDR3 length is 15 residues. The CDR3 reads CASSLTGLRNYGYTF. As DNA, the CDR3 is TGTGCCAGCAGCTTGACAGGGCTGAGGAACTATGGCTACACCTTC.

This clonotype was seen a handful of times. The chain employs TRBV7-6 and TRBJ2-7; D call uncertain. Trimming took off 3 bases at V and 2 bases at J, with 14 bases between the two ends. The CDR3 is made up of 15 amino acids. Per the germline V gene, CDR1 is SGHVS and CDR2 is FNYEAQ. The CDR3 sequence is CASSFRTGETYEQYF. In nucleotides, the CDR3 is TGTGCCAGCAGCTTTAGGACGGGCGAAACCTACGAGCAGTACTTC.

This clonotype has more than one count but fewer than ten. The chain couples TRBV20-1 to TRBJ2-1; 7 nucleotides align to TRBD1. This CDR3 contains 12 residues. Germline lookup yields CDR1 DFQATT and CDR2 SNEGSKA (reference sequence). The J segment lost 10 bases and the V segment lost 2 bases, leaving 5 bases of the junction unmatched. The CDR3 sequence is CSARLQGREQFF. CDR3 DNA: TGCAGTGCTAGATTACAGGGGCGGGAGCAGTTCTTC.

This clonotype was found a few times. J is TRBJ2-7 and V is TRBV11-2, with 7 bases identical to TRBD1. The germline V gene has CDR1 SGHAT and CDR2 FQNNGV. V trimming: 2 bases; J trimming: 2 bases; junction bases outside the gene matches: 6. This CDR3 is 15 amino acids long. The CDR3: CASSLYPGTAYEQYF. The CDR3 DNA reads as TGTGCCAGCAGCTTATACCCCGGGACAGCCTACGAGCAGTACTTC.

This chain connects TRBV7-9 to TRBJ1-1; perhaps TRBD1 as D (5 bases). The CDR3 is 14 amino acids. Trimming stripped 3 bases from V and 0 bases from J, with 8 bases between. Germline V gene sequence: CDR1 SEHNR, CDR2 FQNEAQ (reference sequence). This CDR3 is CASSFGGVNTEAFF. CDR3 coding DNA: TGTGCCAGCAGCTTCGGGGGGGTGAACACTGAAGCTTTCTTT.

This clonotype occurred a few times. This chain connects TRBV3-1 to TRBJ2-3, with 15 nucleotides matching TRBD2. The CDR3 is 19 amino acids. Germline V gene data show CDR1 as LGHDT and CDR2 as YNNKEL (reference sequence). Trimming took 5 bases from V and 0 from J; bases not matched to a gene: 9. This CDR3 reads CASSVGGLAGGLSTDTQYF. The CDR3 bases are TGTGCCAGCAGCGTAGGGGGACTAGCGGGAGGTTTAAGCACAGATACGCAGTATTTT.

A few counts support this clonotype. The V call is TRBV10-3, the J call TRBJ2-3; TRBD1 aligns across 8 bases. The CDR3 has 14 amino acids. The V gene's germline CDR1 is ENHRY and CDR2 SYGVKD. V lost 4 bases, J lost 5 bases, and 5 bases stayed unmatched. CDR3 sequence reads: CAISGQGAKDTQYF. CDR3 DNA: TGTGCCATCAGTGGGCAGGGGGCCAAAGATACGCAGTATTTT.

The chain is built from TRBV12-3 or TRBV12-4 and TRBJ2-3, with D perhaps TRBD2 (5 bases). V was pared by 6 bases and J by 5 bases, with 21 bases between. CDR3 length: 16 residues. The CDR3 spells CASSPQSGLQEDTQYF. DNA of the CDR3: TGTGCCAGCAGCCCACAATCCGGACTCCAAGAAGATACGCAGTATTTT.

This clonotype has a count of ten or more. This chain connects TRBV2 to TRBJ2-5; the match to TRBD2 covers 11 bases. The CDR3 has 15 amino acids. V was clipped by 3 bases and J by 3 bases; unmatched bases: 3. CDR1 and CDR2 (germline): SNHLY, FYNNEI. CDR3: CASSDMGLAEETQYF. The CDR3 nucleotides read TGTGCCAGCAGTGATATGGGACTAGCGGAAGAGACCCAGTACTTC.

The chain couples TRBV7-8 to TRBJ1-4; D might be TRBD1 (5 bases). The CDR3 length is 14 residues. V lost 6 bases, J lost 5 bases, and 13 bases lay in between. CDR1 is SGHVS and CDR2 is FQNEAQ in the germline V gene. DNA of the CDR3: TGTGCCAGCAGGAGGACAACGGACAATGAAAAACTGTTTTTT. Protein: CASRRTTDNEKLFF. Full variable domain (remainder filled in from reference TRBV7-8 and TRBJ1-4): GAGVSQSPRYKVAKRGQDVALRCDPISGHVSLFWYQQALGQGPEFLTYFQNEAQLDKSGLPSDRFFAERPEGSVSTLKIQRTQQEDSAVYLCASRRTTDNEKLFFGSGTQLSVL.

The V and J genes are TRBV6-1 and TRBJ2-2; TRBD1 matches at 9 bases. Germline V gene sequence: CDR1 MNHNS, CDR2 SASEGT. This CDR3 comprises 16 residues. V lost 6 bases to trimming and J lost 3 bases; unmatched junction nucleotides: 8. The CDR3 spells CASSEQGAPDTGELFF. DNA for the CDR3: TGTGCCAGCAGCGAACAGGGGGCCCCGGACACCGGGGAGCTGTTTTTT.

The chain employs TRBV11-2 and TRBJ2-7; 14 nucleotides agree with TRBD2. V dropped 1 base and J dropped 4; count of bases not matched to a gene: 12. This CDR3 contains 19 residues. The germline CDR1 and CDR2 sequences are SGHAT and FQNNGV. The CDR3 bases are TGTGCCAGCAGCTTAGGACGCGGGGGACTAGCGGGAGTAGGGTACGAGCAGTACTTC. It translates to CASSLGRGGLAGVGYEQYF.

The J gene is TRBJ2-7, the V gene TRBV20-1, with D maybe TRBD2 (6 bases). The germline CDR1 and CDR2 sequences are DFQATT and SNEGSKA (reference sequence). The length of the CDR3 is 15 residues. With 0 bases removed from V and 0 bases from J, the gap between germline ends came to 12 bases. CDR3 sequence (DNA): TGCAGTGCTAGAGATCTACGCGGGACCTCCTACGAGCAGTACTTC. This translates into CSARDLRGTSYEQYF.

The chain recombines TRBV5-5 with TRBJ1-4; tentatively, D is TRBD1 (5 bases). The CDR3 length is 16 residues. The V end was cut by 4 bases, the J end by 2 bases, with 15 bases between. CDR1 is SGHKS, CDR2 YYEKEE, per germline (reference sequence). CDR3 coding DNA: TGTGCCAGCAGCCCTTTGGGGGGACGGACTAATGAAAAACTGTTTTTT. It codes for CASSPLGGRTNEKLFF.

This chain links TRBV24-1 with TRBJ1-2; 9 nucleotides line up with TRBD1. V shed 9 bases, J shed 2 bases, and the junction held 0 bases outside the gene matches. The germline V gene has CDR1 KGHDR and CDR2 SFDVKD. The CDR3 is 12 amino acids. The CDR3 spells CATGTGNYGYTF. CDR3 nucleotide sequence: TGTGCCACCGGGACAGGGAACTATGGCTACACCTTC.

This clonotype was recorded once. V usage is TRBV6-1 and J usage is TRBJ2-7, with 9 positions matching TRBD1. Germline CDR1 MNHNS, CDR2 SASEGT. The CDR3 spans 15 residues. V gave up 7 bases and J gave up 5 bases; unmatched junction bases: 12. The CDR3 DNA is TGTGCCAGCATCCCTCTAGGACAGGGGTGGCACGAGCAGTACTTC. It encodes CASIPLGQGWHEQYF.

This sequence joins TRBV7-8 and TRBJ2-1; a possible D gene is TRBD2 (5 bases). The CDR3 covers 14 residues. With 4 bases removed from V and 3 bases from J, the gap between germline ends came to 10 bases. Germline assignment: CDR1 SGHVS and CDR2 FQNEAQ. CDR3 nucleotide sequence: TGTGCCAGCAGCTGGACCGGGAACTACAATGAGCAGTTCTTC. This sequence encodes CASSWTGNYNEQFF.

This clonotype turned up a few times. The rearrangement uses TRBV27 and TRBJ2-2; D unresolved. This CDR3 region has 14 residues. From germline, CDR1 is MNHEY and CDR2 SMNVEV (reference sequence). With 3 bases removed from V and 6 bases from J, the gap between germline ends came to 11 bases. The CDR3 region is CASSFSFTAGELFF. As DNA, the CDR3 is TGTGCCAGCAGTTTCTCGTTTACCGCCGGGGAGCTGTTTTTT.

The chain employs TRBV6-1 and TRBJ1-6; D gene unclear. The CDR3 runs to 15 residues. Looked up from germline, CDR1 is MNHNS and CDR2 is SASEGT. The V end lost 4 bases, the J end lost 6 bases, and 13 bases lay between the germline ends. The CDR3 loop reads CASSAAWQFNSPLHF. The CDR3 nucleotides read TGTGCCAGCAGTGCCGCGTGGCAGTTTAATTCACCCCTCCACTTT.

This rearrangement joins TRBV12-3 or TRBV12-4 to TRBJ1-3; a possible D gene is TRBD1 (6 bases). The CDR3 runs 16 residues. V lost 0 bases to trimming and J lost 1 base, with 10 bases between them. The CDR3 loop is CASSLAGGGSGNTIYF. CDR3 nucleotide sequence: TGTGCCAGCAGTTTAGCTGGAGGGGGTTCTGGAAACACCATATATTTT.